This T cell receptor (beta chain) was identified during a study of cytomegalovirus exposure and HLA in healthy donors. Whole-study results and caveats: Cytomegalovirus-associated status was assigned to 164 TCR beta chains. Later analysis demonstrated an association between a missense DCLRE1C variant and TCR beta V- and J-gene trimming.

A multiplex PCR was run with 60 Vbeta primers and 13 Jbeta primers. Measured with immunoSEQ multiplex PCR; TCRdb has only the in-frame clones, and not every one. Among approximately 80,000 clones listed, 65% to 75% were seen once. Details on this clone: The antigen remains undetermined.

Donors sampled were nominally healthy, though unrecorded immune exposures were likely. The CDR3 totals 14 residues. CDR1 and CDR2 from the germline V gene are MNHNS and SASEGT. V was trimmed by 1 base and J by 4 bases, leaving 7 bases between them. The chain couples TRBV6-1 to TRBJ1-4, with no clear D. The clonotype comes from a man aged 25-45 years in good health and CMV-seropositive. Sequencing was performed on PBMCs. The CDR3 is CASSEGRFNEKLFF. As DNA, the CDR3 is TGTGCCAGCAGTGAAGGCAGATTTAATGAAAAACTGTTTTTT.